This TCR beta chain originates from a study of cytomegalovirus exposure and HLA in healthy donors. As to this clone: Its antigen is unidentified.

General study points: The number of N-insertions in an Asian-associated ancestry cluster was reportedly below the roughly 620-donor mean in a later analysis.

The CDR3 sequence is 16 residues long. V lost 6 bases and J 3 bases, leaving 20 bases between the germline ends. Germline CDR1 is MDHEN and CDR2 is SYDVKM. This PCR relied on a set of 60 Vbeta primers and 13 Jbeta primers. Sequenced by immunoSEQ multiplex PCR; TCRdb stores in-frame clones only, minus some. The sample lists 120,000 to 150,000 clones; roughly four fifths were seen once. The rearrangement joins TRBV28 to TRBJ1-2; possible D gene TRBD1, 5 bases. The receptor was isolated from a woman between 40 and 55 years old in good health and CMV-seronegative. Sequenced sample: PBMCs. CDR3: CASRSTGSTADYGYTF. The CDR3 DNA reads TGTGCCAGCAGAAGTACAGGTTCGACGGCTGACTATGGCTACACCTTC.